This T cell receptor (beta chain) came from a study of blood T cell repertoires in COVID-19. Overall study: Some COVID-19 samples were acute and others convalescent; all came from the United States, Italy and Spain.

This CDR3 comprises 13 residues. The V end was cut by 7 bases, the J end by 7 bases, with 14 bases between. Germline-derived CDR1 and CDR2 are MNHNY and SVGAGI (reference sequence). Libraries were prepared by immunoSEQ multiplex PCR; TCRdb keeps only in-frame clonotypes and omits some of them. The sample lists approximately 300,000 clones, roughly 89% occurring once. In its sample, this clone was seen many times. The receptor was derived from a woman aged 40 to 50 with COVID-19, enrolled during active disease. The specimen was peripheral blood. This chain links TRBV6-6 with TRBJ1-5, with D possibly matching TRBD1 (5 bases). The CDR3 DNA is TGTGCCAGCACCTTGACAGTTGCCCAGCCCCAGCATTTT. Its translation is CASTLTVAQPQHF.